This T cell receptor beta chain comes out of a study of cytomegalovirus exposure and HLA in healthy donors. Findings and limits, study-wide: Most CMV-associated TCR beta chains appeared HLA-restricted in a later analysis.

As regards this clone: No antigen is known for it.

60 Vbeta and 13 Jbeta primers were used in PCR. Per the study methods: It was a later analysis that counted about 80 million unique TCR beta chains, of which some 10 million were shared. This table comes from immunoSEQ multiplex PCR, and its TCRdb copy is limited to in-frame clones, with some not included. The DNA was the basis for D and trimming; V, J and clone size are from that table. The repertoire includes approximately 140,000 clones, about 76% of them detected once, and around 0.7% sits in the top ten. V lost 4 bases to trimming and J lost 6 bases, with 9 bases between them. Germline-derived CDR1 and CDR2 are LNHNV and YYDKDF (reference sequence). This CDR3 spans 12 amino acids.

The TCR sequence derives from a man aged 18-30 years in good health and CMV-seronegative. Sequencing input: PBMCs. The chain employs TRBV15 and TRBJ1-1; D is unresolved. CDR3 sequence: CATSTFYAEAFF. CDR3 nucleotides: TGTGCCACCAGCACCTTCTACGCTGAAGCTTTCTTT.